This passage covers 2 T cell receptor beta chains from one sample sequenced in a study of tumor-infiltrating lymphocytes in localized non-small cell lung cancer. Using immunoSEQ multiplex PCR, the repertoire was profiled, and TCRdb retains in-frame clones only, with some absent. This table holds roughly 12,000 clones, about 70% found once. Material for sequencing was uninvolved lung tissue not adjacent to the tumor. These receptors came from a human donor with non-small cell lung cancer.

This clone came up a few times. CDR3 DNA sequence: TGCGCCAGCAGTCCACGGGGTGGGGGACTGTTTTTT. Protein sequence: CASSPRGGGLFF. The rearrangement uses TRBV23-1 and TRBJ1-4, with D perhaps matching TRBD1 (5 bases). TRBV23-1 is assigned to the ORF class and has an uncertain function. This CDR3 region has 12 residues. V lost 4 bases and J 13 bases, leaving 13 bases between the germline ends.

The J gene is TRBJ1-2, the V gene TRBV7-9; D is possibly TRBD1 (5 bases). The germline CDR1 and CDR2 sequences are SEHNR and FQNEAQ (reference sequence). This CDR3 has 14 amino acids. Trimming shortened V by 3 bases and J by 8 bases, and 16 bases separated the two germline ends. The CDR3: CASSLTGTGVGYTF. The DNA for the CDR3 is TGTGCCAGCAGCTTGACCGGGACCGGGGTCGGCTACACCTTC. The full variable domain, completed using reference TRBV7-9 and TRBJ1-2, is DTGVSQNPRHKITKRGQNVTFRCDPISEHNRLYWYRQTLGQGPEFLTYFQNEAQLEKSRLLSDRFSAERPKGSFSTLEIQRTEQGDSAMYLCASSLTGTGVGYTFGSGTRLTVV.